These T cell receptor beta chains were read from a single sample in a study of blood T cell repertoires in COVID-19. Assay: immunoSEQ multiplex PCR; the TCRdb copy retains only in-frame clones and omits some. The data contain about 320,000 clones, about 82% of them seen just once; the ten biggest clones take up more than 6%. The material sequenced was peripheral blood. The receptors originated from a human donor in a cohort sampled during active COVID-19. Each CDR3 is given with its conserved first and last residue. A D gene is named only where the DNA matches it firmly. Size tells how often a clone was seen (once, few, many) or the class of an expanded clone, and some rows leave it out.

>TRBV7-7|TRBD2|.|TRBJ2-3
CASSLRGGADTQYF
TGTGCCAGCAGCTTACGCGGGGGGGCCGATACGCAGTATTTT
>TRBV6-1|TRBD2|.|TRBJ2-3
CASSAQSSGYTDTQYF
TGTGCCAGCAGTGCCCAATCTAGCGGGTACACAGATACGCAGTATTTT
>TRBV10-2|TRBD2|.|TRBJ2-7
CASSSLAGALYEQYF
TGCGCCAGCAGCTCCCTAGCGGGGGCCCTCTACGAGCAGTACTTC
>TRBV3-1/TRBV3-2|.|once|TRBJ1-1
CASSQPRGTEAFF
TGTGCCAGCAGCCAGCCCAGGGGAACTGAAGCTTTCTTT
>TRBV3-1/TRBV3-2|TRBD1|.|TRBJ2-2
CASSWGQATGELFF
TGTGCCAGCAGCTGGGGACAGGCCACCGGGGAGCTGTTTTTT
>TRBV25-1|.|.|TRBJ1-2
CASSEIGGGDYGYTF
TGTGCCAGCAGTGAAATTGGGGGGGGTGACTATGGCTACACCTTC
>TRBV30|.|few|TRBJ1-2
CAWNGGRGDNYGYTF
TGTGCCTGGAACGGAGGGAGGGGAGACAACTATGGCTACACCTTC
>TRBV12-3/TRBV12-4|.|.|TRBJ1-1
CASRTGRNTEAFF
TGTGCCAGCAGAACAGGGAGGAACACTGAAGCTTTCTTT
>TRBV5-6|.|few|TRBJ1-5
CASSLQGYSNQPQHF
TGTGCCAGCAGCTTGCAGGGTTATAGCAATCAGCCCCAGCATTTT
>TRBV2|TRBD2|few|TRBJ2-1
CASRRGTTPYNEQFF
TGTGCCAGCAGGAGAGGGACTACCCCCTACAATGAGCAGTTCTTC
>TRBV7-2|.|.|TRBJ1-5
CASSFSSQPQHF
TGTGCCAGCAGCTTTTCCAGTCAGCCCCAGCATTTT
>TRBV9|TRBD2|once|TRBJ2-3
CASSAHSGVEDTQYF
TGTGCCAGCAGCGCCCATAGCGGGGTGGAAGATACGCAGTATTTT
>TRBV24-1|TRBD1|once|TRBJ2-2
CATSDTGTGHTGELFF
TGTGCCACCAGTGATACCGGGACAGGGCACACCGGGGAGCTGTTTTTT
>TRBV7-9|.|.|TRBJ1-4
CASSSYNEKLFF
TGTGCCAGCAGCTCTTATAATGAAAAACTGTTTTTT
>TRBV4-1|TRBD2|.|TRBJ2-3
CASSQVRGEGTDTQYF
TGCGCCAGCAGCCAAGTCCGGGGGGAGGGCACAGATACGCAGTATTTT
>TRBV5-6|.|.|TRBJ1-1
CASSGGGLNTEAFF
TGTGCCAGCAGCGGCGGAGGGCTGAACACTGAAGCTTTCTTT
>TRBV6-5|TRBD1|.|TRBJ1-1
CASSYRTGPEAFF
TGTGCCAGCAGTTACAGGACAGGGCCCGAAGCTTTCTTT
>TRBV5-4|TRBD1|.|TRBJ1-6
CASSSRDRGNSPLHF
TGTGCCAGCAGCTCCCGGGACAGGGGTAATTCACCCCTCCACTTT
>TRBV2|.|.|TRBJ1-1
CASSHRRVDTEAFF
TGTGCCAGCAGTCATCGGAGGGTGGACACTGAAGCTTTCTTT
>TRBV29-1|.|.|TRBJ1-2
CSVRGGDSNYGYTF
TGCAGCGTTCGAGGGGGAGACTCTAACTATGGCTACACCTTC
>TRBV5-1|TRBD1|.|TRBJ1-2
CASSGGQGSFNYGYTF
TGCGCCAGCAGCGGGGGACAGGGGAGCTTCAACTATGGCTACACCTTC
>TRBV10-3|TRBD1|.|TRBJ2-4
CAISASDRRRLAKNIQYF
TGTGCCATCAGTGCGTCGGACAGGCGACGACTAGCCAAAAACATTCAGTACTTC
>TRBV20-1|.|.|TRBJ1-1
CSASSAGSADTEAFF
TGCAGTGCTAGTTCGGCGGGGAGCGCGGACACTGAAGCTTTCTTT
>TRBV6-5|TRBD2|few|TRBJ2-3
CAGEGGATDTQYF
TGTGCCGGGGAGGGAGGCGCCACAGATACGCAGTATTTT
>TRBV7-2|TRBD1|.|TRBJ1-2
CASSKRTGGGGYTF
TGTGCCAGCAGCAAAAGGACAGGGGGTGGCGGCTACACCTTC
>TRBV5-4|.|.|TRBJ1-1
CASSLFDTGLSEAFF
TGTGCCAGCAGCTTATTCGACACAGGTCTGTCTGAAGCTTTCTTT
>TRBV5-4|TRBD1|.|TRBJ2-7
CASSSDRGNEQYF
TGTGCCAGCAGCTCGGACAGGGGGAACGAGCAGTACTTC
>TRBV18|TRBD1|.|TRBJ2-3
CASSPTGEQDTQYF
TGTGCCAGCTCACCAACAGGGGAACAAGATACGCAGTATTTT
>TRBV9|TRBD2|.|TRBJ2-3
CASSVRGLAATDTQYF
TGTGCCAGCAGCGTAAGGGGACTAGCGGCCACAGATACGCAGTATTTT
>TRBV5-1|.|few|TRBJ1-2
CASSLGDNRFYGYTF
TGCGCCAGCAGCTTGGGCGATAACAGATTCTATGGCTACACCTTC